This entry features one T cell receptor beta chain sequence. The antigen remains undetermined. This sample is part of a study of shared clonotypes between healthy human individuals. Study-wide results and limits: Relative to memory subsets, naive subsets generally showed larger estimated richness. Blood was the only sampled material, and tissue repertoires likely differ. Sequencing of the sorted subsets was shown by rarefaction to be incomplete despite large depth.

Study donors comprised healthy, HIV-negative adults devoid of recent acute infection or vaccination. Trimming removed 7 bases from V and 7 bases from J, with 20 bases in between. The CDR3 is 15 amino acids. Looked up from germline, CDR1 is MNHNS and CDR2 is SASEGT. Sequencing was performed with immunoSEQ multiplex PCR; in TCRdb, only in-frame clones are kept and a portion is missing. The sample lists around 940,000 clones, more than 75% occurring once. The clonotype comes from a man between 18 and 35 years old in good health. Sequenced material: memory CD4+ T cells sorted from blood. The subset here: CD45RA-negative fraction. The genes are TRBV6-1 and TRBJ2-4; the D gene is possibly TRBD2 (6 bases). CDR3 in amino acids: CASTQNWGDWNIQYF. CDR3 in DNA: TGTGCCAGCACTCAGAATTGGGGGGATTGGAACATTCAGTACTTC.